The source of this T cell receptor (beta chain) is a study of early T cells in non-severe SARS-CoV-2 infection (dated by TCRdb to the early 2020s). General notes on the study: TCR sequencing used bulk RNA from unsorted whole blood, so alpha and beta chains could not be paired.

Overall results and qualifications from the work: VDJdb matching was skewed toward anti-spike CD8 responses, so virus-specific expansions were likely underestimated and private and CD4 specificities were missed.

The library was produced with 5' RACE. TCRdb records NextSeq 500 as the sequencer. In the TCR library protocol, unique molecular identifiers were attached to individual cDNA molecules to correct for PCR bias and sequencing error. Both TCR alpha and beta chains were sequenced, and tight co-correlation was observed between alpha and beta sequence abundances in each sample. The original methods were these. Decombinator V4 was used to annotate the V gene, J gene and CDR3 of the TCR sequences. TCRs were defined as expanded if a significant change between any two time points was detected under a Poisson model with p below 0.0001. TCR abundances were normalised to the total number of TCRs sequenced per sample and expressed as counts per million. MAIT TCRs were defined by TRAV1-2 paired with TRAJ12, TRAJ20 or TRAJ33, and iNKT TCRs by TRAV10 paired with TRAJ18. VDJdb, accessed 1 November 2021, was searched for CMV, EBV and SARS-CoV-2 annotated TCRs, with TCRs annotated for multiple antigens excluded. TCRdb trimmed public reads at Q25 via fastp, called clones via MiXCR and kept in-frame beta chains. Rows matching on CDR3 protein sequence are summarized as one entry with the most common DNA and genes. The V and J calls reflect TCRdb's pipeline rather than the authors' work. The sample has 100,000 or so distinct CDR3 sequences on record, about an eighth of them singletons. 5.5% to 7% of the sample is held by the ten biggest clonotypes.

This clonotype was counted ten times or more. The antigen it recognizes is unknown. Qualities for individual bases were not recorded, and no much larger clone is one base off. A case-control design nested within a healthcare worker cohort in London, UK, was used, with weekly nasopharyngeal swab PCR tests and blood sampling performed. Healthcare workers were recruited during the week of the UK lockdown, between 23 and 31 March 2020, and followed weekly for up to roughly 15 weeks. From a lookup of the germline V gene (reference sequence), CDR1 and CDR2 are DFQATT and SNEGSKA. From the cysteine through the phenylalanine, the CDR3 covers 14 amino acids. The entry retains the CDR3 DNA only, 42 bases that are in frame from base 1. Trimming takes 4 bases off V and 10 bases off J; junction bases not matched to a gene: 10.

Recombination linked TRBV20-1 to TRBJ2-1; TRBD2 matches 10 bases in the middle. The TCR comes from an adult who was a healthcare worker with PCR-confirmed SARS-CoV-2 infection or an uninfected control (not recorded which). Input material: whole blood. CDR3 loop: CSAKVLAGVGEQFF. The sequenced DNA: TGCAGTGCTAAGGTTCTAGCGGGAGTTGGGGAGCAGTTCTTC.